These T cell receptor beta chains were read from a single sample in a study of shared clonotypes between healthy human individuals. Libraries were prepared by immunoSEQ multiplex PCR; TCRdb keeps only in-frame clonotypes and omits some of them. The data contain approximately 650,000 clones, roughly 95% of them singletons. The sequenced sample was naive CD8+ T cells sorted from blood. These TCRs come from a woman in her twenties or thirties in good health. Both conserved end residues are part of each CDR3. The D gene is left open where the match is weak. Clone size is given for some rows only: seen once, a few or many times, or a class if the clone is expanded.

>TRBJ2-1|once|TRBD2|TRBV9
CASSVGGSPNEQFF
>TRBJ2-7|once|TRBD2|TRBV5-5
CASITLAGATYEQYF
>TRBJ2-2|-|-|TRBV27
CASRPSSGRGRAGELFF
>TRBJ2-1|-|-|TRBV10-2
CASSGDRPGPSNQFF
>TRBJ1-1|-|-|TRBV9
CASSVDPGTRAFF
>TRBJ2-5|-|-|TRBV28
CASSLTGRIRETQYF
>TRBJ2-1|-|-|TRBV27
CASSWEKQANEQFF
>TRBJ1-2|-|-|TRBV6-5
CASSPTGTGPYGYTF
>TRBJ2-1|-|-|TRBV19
CASSGSDVNEQFF
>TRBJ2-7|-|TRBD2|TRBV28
CASSLWTRGRADYEQYF
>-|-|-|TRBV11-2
CASSSNSYEQYF
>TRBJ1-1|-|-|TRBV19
CASNYRGSNTEAFF
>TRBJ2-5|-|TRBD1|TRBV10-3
CAIIPPGQGAETQYF
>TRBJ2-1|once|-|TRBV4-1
CASSQRLAYNEQFF
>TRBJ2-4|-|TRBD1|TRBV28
CASSSGTGPKNIQYF
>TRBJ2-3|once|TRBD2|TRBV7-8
CASSLGGVSGRARDTDTQYF
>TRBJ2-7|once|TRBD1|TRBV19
CASALGTGSYEQYF
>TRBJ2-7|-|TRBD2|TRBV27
CASSYTSGDYEQYF
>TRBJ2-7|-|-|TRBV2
CASSEPGHHEQYF
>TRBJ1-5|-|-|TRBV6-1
CASSWDSNQPQHF
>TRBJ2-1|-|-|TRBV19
CASRGLSNEQFF
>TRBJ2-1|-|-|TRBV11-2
CASSFVGTAEEQFF
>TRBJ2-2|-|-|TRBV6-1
CASRILTGELFF
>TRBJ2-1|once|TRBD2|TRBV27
CASNPLAGEGEQFF
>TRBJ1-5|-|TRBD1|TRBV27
CASRGGTGQPQHF
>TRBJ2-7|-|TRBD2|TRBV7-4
CASIASGTYEQYF
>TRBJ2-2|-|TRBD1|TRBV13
CASSFTGGASGELFF
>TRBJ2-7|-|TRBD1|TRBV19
CASSMDNRGYEQYF
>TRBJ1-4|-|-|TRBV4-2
CASSQRAQENEKLFF
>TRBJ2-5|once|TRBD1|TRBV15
CATSRDRGTGLGETQYF
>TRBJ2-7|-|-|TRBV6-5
CASSPTTPAEQYF
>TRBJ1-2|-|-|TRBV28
CASRITGFYGYTF
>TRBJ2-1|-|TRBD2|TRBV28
CASSFMGLAANNEQFF
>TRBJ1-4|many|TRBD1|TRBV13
CASSSDRVFGKLFF
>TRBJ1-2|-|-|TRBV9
CASSPRLSDGYTF
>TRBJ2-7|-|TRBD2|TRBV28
CASSFPKRGAYEQYF
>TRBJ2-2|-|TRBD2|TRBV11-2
CASSLGLAGGTGELFF
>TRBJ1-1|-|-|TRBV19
CASSPSQVPNTEAFF
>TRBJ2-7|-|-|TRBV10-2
CASKGSYYEQYF
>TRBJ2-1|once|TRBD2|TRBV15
CATSRESSGRYNEQFF
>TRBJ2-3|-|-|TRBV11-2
CASSLDGLRSDTQYF
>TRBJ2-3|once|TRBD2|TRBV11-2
CASSLDSLAVVDTQYF
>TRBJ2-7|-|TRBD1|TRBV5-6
CASSFGQGILEQYF
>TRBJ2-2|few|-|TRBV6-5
CASLGDSTGELFF
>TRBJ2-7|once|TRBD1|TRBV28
CASSRTGGGNEQYF
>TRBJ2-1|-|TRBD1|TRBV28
CASSWTGDEQFF
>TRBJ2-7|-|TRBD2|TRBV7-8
CASSLVLKGRDYEQYF
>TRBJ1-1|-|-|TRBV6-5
CASSYSGKEAFF
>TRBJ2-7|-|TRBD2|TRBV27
CASTASGTYEQYF
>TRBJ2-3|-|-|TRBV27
CASRPGGTDTQYF
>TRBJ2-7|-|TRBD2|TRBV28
CASSTTSGAPYEQYF
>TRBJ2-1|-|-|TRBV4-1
CASSQVPAAPAWDEQFF